This paragraph reports one T cell receptor (beta chain). The sample belongs to a study of blood T cell repertoires in COVID-19. About the study: Samples came from the United States, Italy and Spain, spanning acute and convalescent COVID-19. PBMCs, B-cell-depleted T cells, or T cells were the source of the cDNA or gDNA that made up the material.

Trimming at V came to 1 base and at J to 2 bases, leaving 2 bases not matched to a gene. In germline, CDR1 is MDHEN, CDR2 SYDVKM. CDR3 length equals 16 residues. Study processing details: Scientists estimated how many nucleated cells there were by amplifying reference gene primers. Repertoires were generated with immunoSEQ multiplex PCR, while TCRdb's copy carries only in-frame clones and drops some. V and J calls and clone size are given by that table; D and trimming were obtained from the DNA. The sample has tens of thousands of clones, around 84% seen once. Seattle-derived patients entered the study during active infection and were followed longitudinally.

The V call is TRBV28, the J call TRBJ2-1; 10 nucleotides agree with TRBD1. Source material: peripheral blood. This TCR was recovered from a man aged 60 to 69 with COVID-19, enrolled during active disease. CDR3 amino acids: CASSLSGQGAYNEQFF. The CDR3 nucleotides read TGTGCCAGCAGTTTATCAGGACAGGGGGCCTACAATGAGCAGTTCTTC.